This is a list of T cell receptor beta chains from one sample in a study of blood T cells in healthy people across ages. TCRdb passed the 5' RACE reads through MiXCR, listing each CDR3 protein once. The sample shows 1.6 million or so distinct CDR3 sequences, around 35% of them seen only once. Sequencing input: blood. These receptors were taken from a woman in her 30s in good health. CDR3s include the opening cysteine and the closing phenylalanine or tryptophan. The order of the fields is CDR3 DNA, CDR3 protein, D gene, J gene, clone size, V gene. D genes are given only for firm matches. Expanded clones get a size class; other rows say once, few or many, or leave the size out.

CDR3 DNA: TGTGCCCCACTTGGAGGTTTGAACACTGAAGCTTTCTTT; CDR3 protein: CAPLGGLNTEAFF; D gene: .; J gene: TRBJ1-1; clone size: .; V gene: TRBV6-5
CDR3 DNA: TGTGCCATCAGTGATGGTCAGATAACAGATACGCAGTATTTT; CDR3 protein: CAISDGQITDTQYF; D gene: .; J gene: TRBJ2-3; clone size: few; V gene: TRBV10-3
CDR3 DNA: TGCAGTGCTACTCAGGGATGTGAGACCCAGTACTTC; CDR3 protein: CSATQGCETQYF; D gene: .; J gene: TRBJ2-5; clone size: .; V gene: TRBV20-1
CDR3 DNA: TGTGCCACCAGCAGAGATCGGGGGGGTACCGGCTACACCTTC; CDR3 protein: CATSRDRGGTGYTF; D gene: .; J gene: TRBJ1-2; clone size: .; V gene: TRBV15
CDR3 DNA: TGTGCCAGCAGTATGGGGGTCGGAATGAACACTGAAGCTTTCTTT; CDR3 protein: CASSMGVGMNTEAFF; D gene: .; J gene: TRBJ1-1; clone size: .; V gene: TRBV27
CDR3 DNA: TGTGCCAGCAGCCAACGGACAGGGGGCTTCGGGAGCGAAATAGGATCTAACTATGGCTACACCTTC; CDR3 protein: CASSQRTGGFGSEIGSNYGYTF; D gene: TRBD1; J gene: TRBJ1-2; clone size: .; V gene: TRBV4-2
CDR3 DNA: TGCGCCAGCAGCTTGCTGACTAGCGGGGAGGAGACCCAGTACTTC; CDR3 protein: CASSLLTSGEETQYF; D gene: TRBD2; J gene: TRBJ2-5; clone size: .; V gene: TRBV5-1
CDR3 DNA: TGTGCCAGCAGCAAACTAGCGGGGGCCAACACCGGGGAGCTGTTTTTT; CDR3 protein: CASSKLAGANTGELFF; D gene: TRBD2; J gene: TRBJ2-2; clone size: .; V gene: TRBV7-3
CDR3 DNA: TGTGCCAGCAGTGACACAGCCTTCTACGAGCAGTACTTC; CDR3 protein: CASSDTAFYEQYF; D gene: .; J gene: TRBJ2-7; clone size: few; V gene: TRBV6-1
CDR3 DNA: TGCAGCGTTGAAGGGCCAAAGACAGATACGCAGTATTTT; CDR3 protein: CSVEGPKTDTQYF; D gene: .; J gene: TRBJ2-3; clone size: few; V gene: TRBV29-1
CDR3 DNA: TGTGCCATCAGTGAGCGGGGAATTCCCGAGCAGTACTTC; CDR3 protein: CAISERGIPEQYF; D gene: .; J gene: TRBJ2-7; clone size: .; V gene: TRBV10-3
CDR3 DNA: TGTGCCAGCAGCGGTCTAGCGGGGAGCTACAATGAGCAGTTCTTC; CDR3 protein: CASSGLAGSYNEQFF; D gene: TRBD2; J gene: TRBJ2-1; clone size: many; V gene: TRBV5-1
CDR3 DNA: TGTGCCAACAGTTACGAGGGGACCCTTTACAATGAGCAGTTCTTC; CDR3 protein: CANSYEGTLYNEQFF; D gene: .; J gene: TRBJ2-1; clone size: few; V gene: TRBV6-2/TRBV6-3
CDR3 DNA: TGTGCCAGCAGTTTAGTGGCGGATCAGCCCCAGCATTTT; CDR3 protein: CASSLVADQPQHF; D gene: .; J gene: TRBJ1-5; clone size: many; V gene: TRBV12-3/TRBV12-4
CDR3 DNA: TGTGCCAGCAGCCACAGACTAGCGGGAGAGACCCAGTACTTC; CDR3 protein: CASSHRLAGETQYF; D gene: TRBD2; J gene: TRBJ2-5; clone size: many; V gene: TRBV7-6
CDR3 DNA: TGTGCCAGCTCCTTTGGTGTAGGGAGGGGTGAAAAACTGTTTTTT; CDR3 protein: CASSFGVGRGEKLFF; D gene: .; J gene: TRBJ1-4; clone size: .; V gene: TRBV7-2
CDR3 DNA: TGCAGTGCCAACCGCGTGAATAGCGGGAGGGACTACAATGAGCAGTTCTTC; CDR3 protein: CSANRVNSGRDYNEQFF; D gene: TRBD2; J gene: TRBJ2-1; clone size: once; V gene: TRBV20-1
CDR3 DNA: TGCGCCAGCAGCCAAGATCGGGGCGGGGGTACCGGGGAGCTGTTTTTT; CDR3 protein: CASSQDRGGGTGELFF; D gene: TRBD2; J gene: TRBJ2-2; clone size: .; V gene: TRBV4-1
CDR3 DNA: TGTGCCAGCAGTTTATCGATAGTCTGGTGGGCCGGGGAGCTGTTTTTT; CDR3 protein: CASSLSIVWWAGELFF; D gene: .; J gene: TRBJ2-2; clone size: .; V gene: TRBV28
CDR3 DNA: TGTGCCATTGGGGGTAATGGGTCCCCTACAAGTCAGCCCCAGCATTTT; CDR3 protein: CAIGGNGSPTSQPQHF; D gene: .; J gene: TRBJ1-5; clone size: .; V gene: TRBV10-3
CDR3 DNA: TGTGCCAGCAGTTACCAACTAGCGGGGGGGTCTAACGCAGATACGCAGTATTTT; CDR3 protein: CASSYQLAGGSNADTQYF; D gene: TRBD2; J gene: TRBJ2-3; clone size: few; V gene: TRBV6-6
CDR3 DNA: TGTGCCAGCAGCCAAGGAAGGAATAGCGGGGACAATGAGCAGTTCTTC; CDR3 protein: CASSQGRNSGDNEQFF; D gene: TRBD2; J gene: TRBJ2-1; clone size: few; V gene: TRBV14
CDR3 DNA: TGTGCCAGCAGAACAGCTAGCTATGGCTACACCTTC; CDR3 protein: CASRTASYGYTF; D gene: .; J gene: TRBJ1-2; clone size: few; V gene: TRBV12-3/TRBV12-4
CDR3 DNA: TGTGCCAGCAGGGGTCGGGACAGGATAAACCAAGAGACCCAGTACTTC; CDR3 protein: CASRGRDRINQETQYF; D gene: TRBD1; J gene: TRBJ2-5; clone size: .; V gene: TRBV7-8
CDR3 DNA: TGTGCCAGCATCCAACATGACAGACCGGGAAACATTCAGTACTTC; CDR3 protein: CASIQHDRPGNIQYF; D gene: .; J gene: TRBJ2-4; clone size: once; V gene: TRBV12-3/TRBV12-4
CDR3 DNA: TGCGCCAGCAGCTTGGTAGGGGCTCAGTACTATGGCTACACCTTC; CDR3 protein: CASSLVGAQYYGYTF; D gene: .; J gene: TRBJ1-2; clone size: .; V gene: TRBV5-1
CDR3 DNA: TGTGCCAGCACCTTCGAACTAGCGGGTGGGTCAGATACGCAGTATTTT; CDR3 protein: CASTFELAGGSDTQYF; D gene: TRBD2; J gene: TRBJ2-3; clone size: .; V gene: TRBV12-3/TRBV12-4
CDR3 DNA: TGTGCCAGCAGCTCGGGCGCGAAGGGCTATGGCTACACCTTC; CDR3 protein: CASSSGAKGYGYTF; D gene: .; J gene: TRBJ1-2; clone size: .; V gene: TRBV5-4
CDR3 DNA: TGCAGCGTTGATGTAGGACTTAACACCGGGGAGCTGTTTTTT; CDR3 protein: CSVDVGLNTGELFF; D gene: .; J gene: TRBJ2-2; clone size: .; V gene: TRBV29-1
CDR3 DNA: TGTGCCATCAGTGAAAACCACCGGGACAGGGCCCACGAGCAGTACTTC; CDR3 protein: CAISENHRDRAHEQYF; D gene: TRBD1; J gene: TRBJ2-7; clone size: .; V gene: TRBV10-3
CDR3 DNA: TGTGCCACCAGCAGAGTTGAAGCGGGGGGGTATGAGCAGTTCTTC; CDR3 protein: CATSRVEAGGYEQFF; D gene: TRBD2; J gene: TRBJ2-1; clone size: .; V gene: TRBV15
CDR3 DNA: TGCAGTGCCCCAGCTGGAAACTATGGCTACACCTTC; CDR3 protein: CSAPAGNYGYTF; D gene: .; J gene: TRBJ1-2; clone size: few; V gene: TRBV20-1
CDR3 DNA: TGTGCCAGCAGAATGCGAGCTAGCGTCAACGAGCAGTACTTC; CDR3 protein: CASRMRASVNEQYF; D gene: .; J gene: TRBJ2-7; clone size: .; V gene: TRBV28
CDR3 DNA: TGTGCCAGCAGTCAGGCCCTCTACGAGCAGTACTTC; CDR3 protein: CASSQALYEQYF; D gene: .; J gene: TRBJ2-7; clone size: few; V gene: TRBV12-3/TRBV12-4
CDR3 DNA: TGTGCCAGCAGAGGGACGGGCTACGAGCAGTACTTC; CDR3 protein: CASRGTGYEQYF; D gene: .; J gene: TRBJ2-7; clone size: many; V gene: TRBV2
CDR3 DNA: TGCGCCAGCAGCTCCAGTCCGGGACTAGCGGGATTGGAGACCCAGTACTTC; CDR3 protein: CASSSSPGLAGLETQYF; D gene: TRBD2; J gene: TRBJ2-5; clone size: .; V gene: TRBV5-1
CDR3 DNA: TGTGCCAGCAGCTCCCCTGGACAGGCCGGGGAGCAGTACTTC; CDR3 protein: CASSSPGQAGEQYF; D gene: TRBD1; J gene: TRBJ2-7; clone size: .; V gene: TRBV27
CDR3 DNA: TGTGCCAGCAGTTTATCCGAGGCCCGGTACTTC; CDR3 protein: CASSLSEARYF; D gene: .; J gene: TRBJ2-5; clone size: .; V gene: TRBV12-3/TRBV12-4
CDR3 DNA: TGTGCCAGCACCCAGGGCTCTACCCCCAAATACACCTTC; CDR3 protein: CASTQGSTPKYTF; D gene: .; J gene: TRBJ1-2; clone size: few; V gene: TRBV7-9
CDR3 DNA: TGTGCCAGCAGTAAACCTCAGGGGGAAGAGACCCAGTACTTC; CDR3 protein: CASSKPQGEETQYF; D gene: TRBD1; J gene: TRBJ2-5; clone size: .; V gene: TRBV6-6
CDR3 DNA: TGCAGCACCAGGACCCCTGGCACTGAAGCTTTCTTT; CDR3 protein: CSTRTPGTEAFF; D gene: .; J gene: TRBJ1-1; clone size: .; V gene: TRBV29-1
CDR3 DNA: TGCGCCAGCAGCCAGGGGTCTGGACAAAGAGGGGCCAACGTCCTGACTTTC; CDR3 protein: CASSQGSGQRGANVLTF; D gene: .; J gene: TRBJ2-6; clone size: many; V gene: TRBV4-1
CDR3 DNA: TGTGCCAGCAGTCGAGCGGGAGGGGGCTCCTACAATGAGCAGTTCTTC; CDR3 protein: CASSRAGGGSYNEQFF; D gene: TRBD2; J gene: TRBJ2-1; clone size: many; V gene: TRBV6-2/TRBV6-3
CDR3 DNA: TGTGCCACCTCACCGGGGATGAACACTGAAGCTTTCTTT; CDR3 protein: CATSPGMNTEAFF; D gene: .; J gene: TRBJ1-1; clone size: few; V gene: TRBV10-3
CDR3 DNA: TGTGCCAGCAGTAAGGACGAAAGCGACTATGGCTACACCTTC; CDR3 protein: CASSKDESDYGYTF; D gene: .; J gene: TRBJ1-2; clone size: .; V gene: TRBV2
CDR3 DNA: TGTGCCAGCAGCCAAGTCGGACAGGGGAACACCGGGGAGCTGTTTTTT; CDR3 protein: CASSQVGQGNTGELFF; D gene: TRBD1; J gene: TRBJ2-2; clone size: few; V gene: TRBV4-2
CDR3 DNA: TGCGCCAGCAGCACGGGACGGTCTAGCTCCTACAATGAGCAGTTCTTC; CDR3 protein: CASSTGRSSSYNEQFF; D gene: .; J gene: TRBJ2-1; clone size: .; V gene: TRBV5-1
CDR3 DNA: TGTGCCAGCAGCGGCGGCCTGAGGGGTAGCGGGGTTGACGAGCAGTACTTC; CDR3 protein: CASSGGLRGSGVDEQYF; D gene: TRBD2; J gene: TRBJ2-7; clone size: .; V gene: TRBV5-4
CDR3 DNA: TGTGCCAGCAGCGCTCCGGGACTAGCGACAGATACGCAGTATTTT; CDR3 protein: CASSAPGLATDTQYF; D gene: TRBD2; J gene: TRBJ2-3; clone size: .; V gene: TRBV11-1
CDR3 DNA: TGTGCCAGCAGCCGAGGACTAGCGGTCTACAATGAGCAGTTCTTC; CDR3 protein: CASSRGLAVYNEQFF; D gene: TRBD2; J gene: TRBJ2-1; clone size: .; V gene: TRBV7-3
CDR3 DNA: TGCGCCAGCAGTGGTCTGAAGGGCAACCCGGGGGATGAGCAGTTCTTC; CDR3 protein: CASSGLKGNPGDEQFF; D gene: .; J gene: TRBJ2-1; clone size: .; V gene: TRBV10-1